This T cell receptor (beta chain) was captured in a study of T cells in Graves' hyperthyroidism and ophthalmopathy. Overall study results and limits: Ophthalmopathy was identified by the model a median around 6.9 months ahead of onset. Most thyroid clonotypes expanded above 0.001 were also detected in blood.

Patients having uncontrolled infection, another autoimmune disease, pregnancy or lactation were not included. Clinical symptoms, serum thyroxine and TRAb, thyroid ultrasound and orbital computed tomography together formed the diagnostic basis. With respect to this clonotype: Its antigen is undetermined. This sequence may be a read error, since a much larger clone differs from it by one base.

RNA transcripts provided the source from which TCR beta CDR3 regions were amplified. Researchers ran a first-round RT-PCR on the TCR CDR3 using the HTBI primer set. TCRdb used MiXCR to reprocess the multiplex PCR reads, holding one entry per CDR3 protein. The data show about 700,000 distinct CDR3 sequences, 45% seen once. Germline CDR1 and CDR2: SGDLS and YYNGEE. V gave up 4 bases and J gave up 11 bases, with 15 bases separating them. The CDR3 is 12 residues long. This sequence originates from an adult man with Graves' disease, either hyperthyroidism or ophthalmopathy (not recorded which). The rearrangement uses TRBV9 and TRBJ1-1; no firm D call. Material for sequencing was peripheral blood or thyroid tissue (not recorded which). CDR3: CASSLVEGRAFF. The CDR3 bases are TGTGCCAGCAGCTTAGTTGAAGGGAGGGCTTTCTTT.